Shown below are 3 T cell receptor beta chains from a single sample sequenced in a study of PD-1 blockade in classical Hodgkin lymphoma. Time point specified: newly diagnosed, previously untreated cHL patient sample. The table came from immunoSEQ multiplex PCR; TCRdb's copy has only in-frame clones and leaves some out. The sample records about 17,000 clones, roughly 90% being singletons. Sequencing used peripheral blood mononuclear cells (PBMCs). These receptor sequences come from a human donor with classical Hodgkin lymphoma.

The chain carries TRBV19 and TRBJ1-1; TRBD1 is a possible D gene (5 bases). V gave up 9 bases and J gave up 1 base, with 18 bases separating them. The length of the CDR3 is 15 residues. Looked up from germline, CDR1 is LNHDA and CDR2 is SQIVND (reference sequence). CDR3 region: CASNPQGKGNTEAFF. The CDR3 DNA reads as TGTGCCAGCAACCCGCAGGGAAAGGGGAACACTGAAGCTTTCTTT.

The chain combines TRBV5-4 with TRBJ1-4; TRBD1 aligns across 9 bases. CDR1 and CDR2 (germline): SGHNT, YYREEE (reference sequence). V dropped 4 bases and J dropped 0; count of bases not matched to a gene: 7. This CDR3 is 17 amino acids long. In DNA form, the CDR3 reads TGTGCCAGCAGCGCCCGACAGGGGGGGACAACTAATGAAAAACTGTTTTTT. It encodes CASSARQGGTTNEKLFF.

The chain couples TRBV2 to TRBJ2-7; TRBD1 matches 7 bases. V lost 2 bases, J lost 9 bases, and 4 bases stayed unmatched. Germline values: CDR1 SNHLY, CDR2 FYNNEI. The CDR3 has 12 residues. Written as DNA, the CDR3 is TGTGCCAGCAGTGAACTTCGACAGGGGCAGTACTTC. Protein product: CASSELRQGQYF.